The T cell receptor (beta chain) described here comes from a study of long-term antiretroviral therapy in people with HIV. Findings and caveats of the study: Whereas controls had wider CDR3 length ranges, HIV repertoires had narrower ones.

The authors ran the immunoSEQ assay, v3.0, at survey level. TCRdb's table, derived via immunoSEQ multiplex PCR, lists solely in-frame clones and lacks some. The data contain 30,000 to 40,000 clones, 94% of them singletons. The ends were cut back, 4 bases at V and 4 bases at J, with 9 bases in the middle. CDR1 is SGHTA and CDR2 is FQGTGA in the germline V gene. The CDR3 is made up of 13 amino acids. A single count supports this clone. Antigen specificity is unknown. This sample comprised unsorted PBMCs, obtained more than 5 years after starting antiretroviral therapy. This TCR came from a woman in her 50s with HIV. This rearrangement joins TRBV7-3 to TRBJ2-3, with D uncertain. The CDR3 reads CASSSPWSDTQYF. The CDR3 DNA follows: TGTGCCAGCAGCTCCCCCTGGTCAGATACGCAGTATTTT.